Listed here are 2 T cell receptor beta chains from one sample, sequenced in a study of CD8 T cells in cerebrospinal fluid in Alzheimer's disease. Using the 10x single-cell sequencing reads, TCRdb records one entry per CDR3 protein without DNA. The specimen's table records over 950 distinct CDR3 sequences. Specimen: cerebrospinal fluid. These receptor sequences come from a human donor in good health.

This clonotype counts as large (0.1 to 1%) by frequency. The V call is TRBV5-1, the J call TRBJ2-1; TCRdb's D call, TRBD1, is unchecked because there is no DNA. CDR1 is SGHRS and CDR2 is YFSETQ in the germline V gene. The CDR3 is 15 residues long. The CDR3 sequence is CASSPGTAAYNEQFF. Full variable domain (remainder filled in from reference TRBV5-1 and TRBJ2-1): KAGVTQTPRYLIKTRGQQVTLSCSPISGHRSVSWYQQTPGQGLQFLFEYFSETQRNKGNFPGRFSGRQFSNSRSEMNVSTLELGDSALYLCASSPGTAAYNEQFFGPGTRLTVL.

By frequency, this clonotype registers large (0.1 to 1%). This chain connects TRBV5-1 to TRBJ2-2; TCRdb names TRBD1, which stays unverified in the absence of DNA. This CDR3 has 15 residues. Germline assignment: CDR1 SGHRS and CDR2 YFSETQ. The CDR3 loop reads CASRGTGAITGELFF.